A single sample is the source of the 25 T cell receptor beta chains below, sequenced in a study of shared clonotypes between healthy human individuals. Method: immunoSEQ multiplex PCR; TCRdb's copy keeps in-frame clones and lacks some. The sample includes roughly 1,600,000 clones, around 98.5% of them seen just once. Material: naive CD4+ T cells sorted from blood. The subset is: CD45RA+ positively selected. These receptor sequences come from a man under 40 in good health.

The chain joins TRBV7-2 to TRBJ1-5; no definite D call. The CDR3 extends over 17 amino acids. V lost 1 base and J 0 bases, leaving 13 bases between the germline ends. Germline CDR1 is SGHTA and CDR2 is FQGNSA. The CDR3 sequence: CASSLGSAGYSNQPQHF. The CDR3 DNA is TGTGCCAGCAGCTTAGGGTCGGCAGGATATAGCAATCAGCCCCAGCATTTT.

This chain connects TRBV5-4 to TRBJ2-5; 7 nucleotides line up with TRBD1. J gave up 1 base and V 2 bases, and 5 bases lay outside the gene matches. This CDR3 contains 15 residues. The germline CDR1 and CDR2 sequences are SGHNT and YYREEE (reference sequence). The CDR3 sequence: CASSFPGTAQETQYF. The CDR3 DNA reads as TGTGCCAGCAGCTTCCCCGGGACAGCCCAAGAGACCCAGTACTTC. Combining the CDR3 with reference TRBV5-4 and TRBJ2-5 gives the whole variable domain ETGVTQSPTHLIKTRGQQVTLRCSSQSGHNTVSWYQQALGQGPQFIFQYYREEENGRGNFPPRFSGLQFPNYSSELNVNALELDDSALYLCASSFPGTAQETQYFGPGTRLLVL.

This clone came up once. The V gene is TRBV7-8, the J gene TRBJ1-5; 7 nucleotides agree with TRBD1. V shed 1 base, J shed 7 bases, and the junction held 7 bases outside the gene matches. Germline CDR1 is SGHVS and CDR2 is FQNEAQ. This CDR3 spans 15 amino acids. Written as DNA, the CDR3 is TGTGCCAGCAGCTTAGGAGTGGGAGGGGGCCAGCCCCAGCATTTT. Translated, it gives CASSLGVGGGQPQHF. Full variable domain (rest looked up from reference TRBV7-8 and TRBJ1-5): GAGVSQSPRYKVAKRGQDVALRCDPISGHVSLFWYQQALGQGPEFLTYFQNEAQLDKSGLPSDRFFAERPEGSVSTLKIQRTQQEDSAVYLCASSLGVGGGQPQHFGDGTRLSIL.

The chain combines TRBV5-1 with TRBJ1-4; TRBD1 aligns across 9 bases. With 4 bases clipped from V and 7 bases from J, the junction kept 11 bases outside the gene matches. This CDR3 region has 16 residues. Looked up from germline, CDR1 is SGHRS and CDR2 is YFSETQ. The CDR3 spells CASSPLQDRGAEKLFF. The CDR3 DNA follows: TGCGCCAGCAGCCCTTTGCAGGACAGGGGAGCTGAAAAACTGTTTTTT. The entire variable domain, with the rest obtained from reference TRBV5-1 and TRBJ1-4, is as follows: KAGVTQTPRYLIKTRGQQVTLSCSPISGHRSVSWYQQTPGQGLQFLFEYFSETQRNKGNFPGRFSGRQFSNSRSEMNVSTLELGDSALYLCASSPLQDRGAEKLFFGSGTQLSVL.

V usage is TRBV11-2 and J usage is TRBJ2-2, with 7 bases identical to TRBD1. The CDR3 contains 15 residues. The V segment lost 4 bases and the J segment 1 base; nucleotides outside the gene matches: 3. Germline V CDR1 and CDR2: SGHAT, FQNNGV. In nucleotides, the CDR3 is TGTGCCAGCAGCTCCAGGACAGGGAACACCGGGGAGCTGTTTTTT. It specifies CASSSRTGNTGELFF. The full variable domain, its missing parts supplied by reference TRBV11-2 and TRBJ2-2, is EAGVAQSPRYKIIEKRQSVAFWCNPISGHATLYWYQQILGQGPKLLIQFQNNGVVDDSQLPKDRFSAERLKGVDSTLKIQPAKLEDSAVYLCASSSRTGNTGELFFGEGSRLTVL.

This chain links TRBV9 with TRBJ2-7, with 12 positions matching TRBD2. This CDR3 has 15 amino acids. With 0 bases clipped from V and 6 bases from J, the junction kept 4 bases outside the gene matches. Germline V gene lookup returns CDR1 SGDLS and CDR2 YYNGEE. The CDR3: CASSVGTSGNSEQYF. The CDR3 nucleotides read TGTGCCAGCAGCGTAGGGACTAGCGGGAATAGCGAGCAGTACTTC.

This CDR3 is CASSVLAFSNEQYF. The CDR3 DNA sequence: TGTGCCAGCAGCGTATTAGCGTTTTCCAACGAGCAGTACTTC. This chain connects TRBV9 to TRBJ2-7; D is perhaps TRBD2 (5 bases). The CDR3 is 14 amino acids. Trimming shortened V by 1 base and J by 5 bases, and 13 bases separated the two germline ends. Germline V gene sequence: CDR1 SGDLS, CDR2 YYNGEE. The full variable domain, with the rest looked up from reference TRBV9 and TRBJ2-7, is DSGVTQTPKHLITATGQRVTLRCSPRSGDLSVYWYQQSLDQGLQFLIQYYNGEERAKGNILERFSAQQFPDLHSELNLSSLELGDSALYFCASSVLAFSNEQYFGPGTRLTVT.

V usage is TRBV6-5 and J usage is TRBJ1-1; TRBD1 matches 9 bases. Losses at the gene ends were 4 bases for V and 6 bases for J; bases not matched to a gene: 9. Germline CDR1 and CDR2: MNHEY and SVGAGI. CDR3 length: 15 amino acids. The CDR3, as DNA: TGTGCCAGCAGTTGGGGACAGGGTGGTATCTCTGAAGCTTTCTTT. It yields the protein CASSWGQGGISEAFF.

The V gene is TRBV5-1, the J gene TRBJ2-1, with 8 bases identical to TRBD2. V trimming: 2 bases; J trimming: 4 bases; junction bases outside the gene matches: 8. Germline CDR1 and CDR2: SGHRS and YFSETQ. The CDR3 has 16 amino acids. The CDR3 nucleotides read TGCGCCAGCAGCTTACCAGTACTAGCGGATTACAATGAGCAGTTCTTC. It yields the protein CASSLPVLADYNEQFF.

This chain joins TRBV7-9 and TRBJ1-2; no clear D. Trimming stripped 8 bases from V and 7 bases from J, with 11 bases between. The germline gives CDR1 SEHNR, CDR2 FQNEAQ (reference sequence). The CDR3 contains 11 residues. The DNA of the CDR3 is TGTGCCAGCGGGGTTTGGGGTGGCTACACCTTC. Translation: CASGVWGGYTF.

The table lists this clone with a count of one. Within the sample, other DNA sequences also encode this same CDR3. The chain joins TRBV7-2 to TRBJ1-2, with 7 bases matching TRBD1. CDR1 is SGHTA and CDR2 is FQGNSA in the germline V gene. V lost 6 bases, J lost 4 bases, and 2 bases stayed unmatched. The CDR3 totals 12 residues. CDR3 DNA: TGTGCCAGCAGTCGGGACAGCTATGGCTACACCTTC. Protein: CASSRDSYGYTF.

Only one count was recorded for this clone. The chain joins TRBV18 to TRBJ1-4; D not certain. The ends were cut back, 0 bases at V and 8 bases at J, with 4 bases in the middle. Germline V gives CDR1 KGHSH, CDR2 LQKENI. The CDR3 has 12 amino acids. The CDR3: CASSPPREKLFF. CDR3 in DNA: TGTGCCAGCTCACCACCCAGGGAAAAACTGTTTTTT.

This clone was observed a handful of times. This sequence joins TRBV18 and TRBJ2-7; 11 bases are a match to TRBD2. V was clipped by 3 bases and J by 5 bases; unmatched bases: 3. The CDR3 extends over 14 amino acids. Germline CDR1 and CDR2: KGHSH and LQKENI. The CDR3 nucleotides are TGTGCCAGCTCACCGACTAGCGGGACCCACGAGCAGTACTTC. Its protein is CASSPTSGTHEQYF.

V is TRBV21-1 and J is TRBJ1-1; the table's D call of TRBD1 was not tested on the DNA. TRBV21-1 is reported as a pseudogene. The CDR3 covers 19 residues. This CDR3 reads CASSKEGGQVPTPPTEAFF. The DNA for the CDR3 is TGTGCCAGCAGCAAAGAGGGGGGACAGGTCCCCACACCCCCCACTGAAGCTTTCTTT.

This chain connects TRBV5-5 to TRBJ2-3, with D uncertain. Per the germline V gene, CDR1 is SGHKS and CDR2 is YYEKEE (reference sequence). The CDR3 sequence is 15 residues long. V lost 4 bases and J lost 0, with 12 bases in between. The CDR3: CASSPSRTSTDTQYF. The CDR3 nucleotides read TGTGCCAGCAGCCCGTCACGGACGAGCACAGATACGCAGTATTTT.

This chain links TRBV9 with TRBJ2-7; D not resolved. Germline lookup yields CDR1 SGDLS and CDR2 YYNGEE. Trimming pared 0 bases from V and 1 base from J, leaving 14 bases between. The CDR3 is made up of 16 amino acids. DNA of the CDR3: TGTGCCAGCAGCGTAGGGGTGGACCGTGAGTCCTACGAGCAGTACTTC. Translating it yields CASSVGVDRESYEQYF.

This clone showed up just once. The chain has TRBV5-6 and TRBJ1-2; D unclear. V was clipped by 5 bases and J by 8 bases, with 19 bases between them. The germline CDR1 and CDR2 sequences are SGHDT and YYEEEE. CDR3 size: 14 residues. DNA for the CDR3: TGTGCCAGCAGGGGCTTCCGCCCGCTTGGGGGCTACACCTTC. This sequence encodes CASRGFRPLGGYTF.

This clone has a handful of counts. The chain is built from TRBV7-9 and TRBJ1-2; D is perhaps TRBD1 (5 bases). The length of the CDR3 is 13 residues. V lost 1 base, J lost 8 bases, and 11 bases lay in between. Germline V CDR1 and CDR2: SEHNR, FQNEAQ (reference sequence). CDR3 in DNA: TGTGCCAGCAGCTTAGACGCAGGGCGGGGCTACACCTTC. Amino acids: CASSLDAGRGYTF.

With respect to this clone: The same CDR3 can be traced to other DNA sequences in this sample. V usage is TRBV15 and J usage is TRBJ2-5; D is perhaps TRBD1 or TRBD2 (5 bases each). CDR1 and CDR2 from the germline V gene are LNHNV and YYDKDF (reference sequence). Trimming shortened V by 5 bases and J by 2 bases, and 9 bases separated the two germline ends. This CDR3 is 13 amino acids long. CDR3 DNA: TGTGCCACCAGCTCGGGGCCACAAGAGACCCAGTACTTC. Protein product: CATSSGPQETQYF.

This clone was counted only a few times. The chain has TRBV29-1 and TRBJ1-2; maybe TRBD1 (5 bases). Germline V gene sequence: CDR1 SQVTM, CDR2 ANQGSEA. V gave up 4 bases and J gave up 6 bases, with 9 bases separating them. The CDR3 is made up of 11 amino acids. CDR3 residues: CSVVGGNGYTF. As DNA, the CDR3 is TGCAGCGTTGTGGGGGGAAATGGCTACACCTTC. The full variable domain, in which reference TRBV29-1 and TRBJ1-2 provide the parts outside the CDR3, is SAVISQKPSRDICQRGTSLTIQCQVDSQVTMMFWYRQQPGQSLTLIATANQGSEATYESGFVIDKFPISRPNLTFSTLTVSNMSPEDSSIYLCSVVGGNGYTFGSGTRLTVV.

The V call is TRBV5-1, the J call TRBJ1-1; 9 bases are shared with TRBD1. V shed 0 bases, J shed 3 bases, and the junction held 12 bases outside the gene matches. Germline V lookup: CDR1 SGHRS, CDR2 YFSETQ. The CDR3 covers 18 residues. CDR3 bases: TGCGCCAGCAGCTTGGGACCGGGACAGGGTAGTGGGTACACTGAAGCTTTCTTT. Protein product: CASSLGPGQGSGYTEAFF. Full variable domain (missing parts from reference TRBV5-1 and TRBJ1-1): KAGVTQTPRYLIKTRGQQVTLSCSPISGHRSVSWYQQTPGQGLQFLFEYFSETQRNKGNFPGRFSGRQFSNSRSEMNVSTLELGDSALYLCASSLGPGQGSGYTEAFFGQGTRLTVV.

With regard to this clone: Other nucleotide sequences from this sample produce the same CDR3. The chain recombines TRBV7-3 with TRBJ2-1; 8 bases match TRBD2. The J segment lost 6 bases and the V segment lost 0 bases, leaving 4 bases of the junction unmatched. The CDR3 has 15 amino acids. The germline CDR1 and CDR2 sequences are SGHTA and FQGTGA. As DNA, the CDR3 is TGTGCCAGCAGCTTAACCAGCGGGAGTTTCAATGAGCAGTTCTTC. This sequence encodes CASSLTSGSFNEQFF.

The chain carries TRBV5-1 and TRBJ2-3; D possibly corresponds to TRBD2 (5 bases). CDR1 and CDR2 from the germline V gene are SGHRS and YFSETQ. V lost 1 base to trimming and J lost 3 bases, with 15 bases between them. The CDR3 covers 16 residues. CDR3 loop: CASSLPATRGTDTQYF. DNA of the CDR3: TGCGCCAGCAGCTTGCCAGCCACTAGAGGGACAGATACGCAGTATTTT.

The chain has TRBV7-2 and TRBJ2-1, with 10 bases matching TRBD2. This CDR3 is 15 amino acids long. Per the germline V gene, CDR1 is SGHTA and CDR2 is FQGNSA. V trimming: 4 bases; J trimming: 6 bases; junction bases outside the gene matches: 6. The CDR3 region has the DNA TGTGCCAGCAGCTATACTAGCGGGACGGGCAATGAGCAGTTCTTC. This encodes CASSYTSGTGNEQFF.

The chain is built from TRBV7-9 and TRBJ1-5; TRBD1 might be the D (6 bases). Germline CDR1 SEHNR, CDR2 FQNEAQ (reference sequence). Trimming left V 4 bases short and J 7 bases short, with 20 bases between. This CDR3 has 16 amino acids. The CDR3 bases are TGTGCCAGCAGCTCCGGACTCCAGGGGAGGAACCAGCCCCAGCATTTT. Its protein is CASSSGLQGRNQPQHF. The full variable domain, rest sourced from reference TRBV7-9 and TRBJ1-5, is DTGVSQNPRHKITKRGQNVTFRCDPISEHNRLYWYRQTLGQGPEFLTYFQNEAQLEKSRLLSDRFSAERPKGSFSTLEIQRTEQGDSAMYLCASSSGLQGRNQPQHFGDGTRLSIL.